Shown below are 30 T cell receptor beta chains from a single sample sequenced in a study of siplizumab effects on memory and regulatory T cells. Repertoires were generated with immunoSEQ multiplex PCR, while TCRdb's copy carries only in-frame clones and drops some. The profile covers more than 75,000 clones, with roughly 93% appearing a single time and over 5.5% taken by the ten largest. Material for sequencing was CD8+ T cells sorted from blood. These receptor sequences come from a human donor in good health.

The genes are TRBV28 and TRBJ2-7, with TRBD1 matching 8 bases. Germline assignment: CDR1 MDHEN and CDR2 SYDVKM. V shed 5 bases and J 3 bases; nucleotides not matched to a gene: 6. This CDR3 comprises 14 residues. The DNA for the CDR3 is TGTGCCAGCAGTATCCAGGGGGCCCACTACGAGCAGTACTTC. Residues: CASSIQGAHYEQYF.

This chain links TRBV13 with TRBJ2-7; 13 nucleotides agree with TRBD2. Trimming took 5 bases from V and 5 from J; bases not matched to a gene: 3. CDR1 and CDR2 from the germline V gene are PRHDT and FYEKMQ (reference sequence). The CDR3 has 14 amino acids. The CDR3 region has the DNA TGTGCCAGCAGCCCCGGACTAGCGGGAGACGAGCAGTACTTC. Translated: CASSPGLAGDEQYF. Full variable domain (remainder filled in from reference TRBV13 and TRBJ2-7): AAGVIQSPRHLIKEKRETATLKCYPIPRHDTVYWYQQGPGQDPQFLISFYEKMQSDKGSIPDRFSAQQFSDYHSELNMSSLELGDSALYFCASSPGLAGDEQYFGPGTRLTVT.

V and J are TRBV7-8 and TRBJ1-5; the D is unclear. The V gene's germline CDR1 is SGHVS and CDR2 FQNEAQ. The CDR3 length is 16 residues. Between the trimmed V and J ends, which lost 2 bases and 2 bases, there was a span of 13 bases. Here the CDR3 reads CASSLSPYGGNQPQHF. CDR3 nucleotide sequence: TGTGCCAGCAGCTTAAGTCCGTATGGAGGCAATCAGCCCCAGCATTTT.

The gene calls are TRBV29-1 and TRBJ1-5; weak D call: TRBD1 (5 bases). There are 13 residues in the CDR3. V shed 6 bases and J shed 5 bases, with 14 bases lying between them. The germline V gene encodes CDR1 SQVTM and CDR2 ANQGSEA. The CDR3 DNA reads as TGCAGCGTCCTGGCAGAAGGGGATCAGCCCCAGCATTTT. It specifies CSVLAEGDQPQHF.

The rearrangement joins TRBV2 to TRBJ1-5; no definite D call. Trimming removed 6 bases from V and 3 bases from J, with 12 bases in between. The CDR3 consists of 14 residues. CDR1 SNHLY and CDR2 FYNNEI come from the germline V gene. CDR3 nucleotides: TGTGCCAGCAGACCACCGGGTTACAATCAGCCCCAGCATTTT. Protein sequence: CASRPPGYNQPQHF.

This clone has just one count. This chain links TRBV27 with TRBJ2-6; the D gene could be TRBD1 or TRBD2 (6 bases each). CDR1 and CDR2 (germline): MNHEY, SMNVEV (reference sequence). The V end lost 3 bases, the J end lost 2 bases, and 11 bases lay between the germline ends. The CDR3 has 16 residues. This chain's CDR3 is CASSFEGGAGANVLTF. The CDR3, as DNA: TGTGCCAGCAGTTTTGAGGGGGGCGCTGGGGCCAACGTCCTGACTTTC.

The chain uses TRBV5-6 and TRBJ2-2; 13 bases match TRBD2. CDR1 and CDR2 from the germline V gene are SGHDT and YYEEEE. V gave up 4 bases and J gave up 8 bases; unmatched junction bases: 8. This CDR3 is 16 amino acids long. CDR3 nucleotides: TGTGCCAGCAGCCTGGAGGGACTAGCGGGGTTAGGGGAGCTGTTTTTT. Protein sequence: CASSLEGLAGLGELFF.

V gene TRBV7-9 combines with J gene TRBJ2-7; D may be TRBD1 (6 bases). The germline CDR1 and CDR2 sequences are SEHNR and FQNEAQ (reference sequence). The CDR3 covers 14 residues. V lost 3 bases to trimming and J lost 2 bases, with 11 bases between them. CDR3 protein: CASSFPPGAYEQYF. The CDR3 DNA reads TGTGCCAGCAGCTTTCCGCCAGGGGCCTACGAGCAGTACTTC.

The rearrangement uses TRBV19 and TRBJ2-7; TRBD1 matches at 7 bases. Germline loops: CDR1 LNHDA, CDR2 SQIVND (reference sequence). The CDR3 is made up of 13 amino acids. V shed 4 bases and J 4 bases; nucleotides not matched to a gene: 4. CDR3 region: CASSTYRGYEQYF. The CDR3 DNA reads TGTGCCAGTAGTACGTACAGGGGTTACGAGCAGTACTTC. Variable domain in full (rest from reference TRBV19 and TRBJ2-7): DGGITQSPKYLFRKEGQNVTLSCEQNLNHDAMYWYRQDPGQGLRLIYYSQIVNDFQKGDIAEGYSVSREKKESFPLTVTSAQKNPTAFYLCASSTYRGYEQYFGPGTRLTVT.

This sequence joins TRBV9 and TRBJ1-4; D unresolved. Germline V gives CDR1 SGDLS, CDR2 YYNGEE. The CDR3 is 14 residues long. Deletions cut 4 bases from V and 4 bases from J, with 11 bases between. The CDR3, as DNA: TGTGCCAGCAGCTCCGGCGCGGATAATGAAAAACTGTTTTTT. Its protein is CASSSGADNEKLFF.

The chain recombines TRBV7-2 with TRBJ1-3, with D unclear. The ends were cut back, 2 bases at V and 1 base at J, with 9 bases in the middle. There are 15 residues in the CDR3. Germline V lookup: CDR1 SGHTA, CDR2 FQGNSA. Here the CDR3 reads CASSLIFGSGNTIYF. The CDR3 DNA sequence: TGTGCCAGCAGCTTAATCTTTGGGTCTGGAAACACCATATATTTT.

The gene calls are TRBV30 and TRBJ2-7, with 7 bases matching TRBD1. After removal of 7 bases from V and 0 bases from J, the junction contained 6 bases not matched to a gene. The CDR3 has 13 amino acids. Germline V gene sequence: CDR1 GTSNPN, CDR2 SVGIG (reference sequence). CDR3 coding DNA: TGTGCCTCCGGACAGGTGAGCTCCTACGAGCAGTACTTC. Its protein is CASGQVSSYEQYF. Looking up the rest from reference TRBV30 and TRBJ2-7 gives the full variable domain: SQTIHQWPATLVQPVGSPLSLECTVEGTSNPNLYWYRQAAGRGLQLLFYSVGIGQISSEVPQNLSASRPQDRQFILSSKKLLLSDSGFYLCASGQVSSYEQYFGPGTRLTVT.

This sequence joins TRBV7-9 and TRBJ2-3, with D possibly matching TRBD2 (6 bases). The length of the CDR3 is 15 residues. Germline V gene lookup returns CDR1 SEHNR and CDR2 FQNEAQ (reference sequence). V lost 5 bases to trimming and J lost 0 bases, with 12 bases between them. Here the CDR3 DNA reads TGTGCCAGCAGCCTAGTAAGCGGGAGCACAGATACGCAGTATTTT. Its protein is CASSLVSGSTDTQYF.

The J gene is TRBJ2-3, the V gene TRBV18; D not resolved. In germline, CDR1 is KGHSH, CDR2 LQKENI. Trimming shortened V by 2 bases and J by 2 bases, and 11 bases separated the two germline ends. The CDR3 spans 15 residues. The CDR3 is CASSPFPRNTDTQYF. CDR3 DNA: TGTGCCAGCTCACCATTCCCGCGCAACACAGATACGCAGTATTTT.

This chain connects TRBV11-3 to TRBJ2-1, with 12 positions matching TRBD1. The CDR3 totals 15 residues. Trimming cost V 5 bases and J 9 bases; bases outside gene matches: 8. Germline lookup yields CDR1 SGHNT and CDR2 YENEEA. In DNA, the CDR3 is TGTGCCAGCAGCCCAAGGGACAGGGGGCCCGGTGAGCAGTTCTTC. Protein: CASSPRDRGPGEQFF.

The chain uses TRBV6-5 and TRBJ1-2; TRBD1 matches at 8 bases. Germline V gives CDR1 MNHEY, CDR2 SVGAGI. This CDR3 is 15 amino acids long. V dropped 4 bases and J dropped 4; count of bases not matched to a gene: 8. CDR3 bases: TGTGCCAGCAGTTTCTCCCAGGGGGCGGGCTATGGCTACACCTTC. The encoded protein is CASSFSQGAGYGYTF.

The chain couples TRBV4-1 to TRBJ1-3; no definite D call. The CDR3 contains 13 residues. Germline CDR1 reads MGHRA; CDR2 reads YSYEKL. The ends were cut back, 4 bases at V and 6 bases at J, with 10 bases in the middle. The CDR3 bases are TGCGCCAGCAGCCCAGCCGTGTTAAACACCATATATTTT. This sequence encodes CASSPAVLNTIYF.

The V gene is TRBV7-9, the J gene TRBJ2-1, with TRBD2 identical over 7 bases. The CDR3 sequence is 14 residues long. Germline V gene lookup returns CDR1 SEHNR and CDR2 FQNEAQ (reference sequence). Unmatched junction bases numbered 4, after V lost 4 bases and J lost 4 bases. Written as DNA, the CDR3 is TGTGCCAGCAGCTCCGGACTAGTTTACAATGAGCAGTTCTTC. Its translation: CASSSGLVYNEQFF.

The chain couples TRBV6-1 to TRBJ1-2, with D possibly TRBD1 on 6 matching bases. Germline V lookup: CDR1 MNHNS, CDR2 SASEGT. The CDR3 extends over 16 amino acids. Trimming cost V 0 bases and J 0 bases, with 11 bases left between them. The CDR3: CASSEARGGANYGYTF. CDR3 nucleotides: TGTGCCAGCAGTGAAGCGCGAGGGGGGGCTAACTATGGCTACACCTTC.

The J gene is TRBJ2-7, the V gene TRBV30; 10 bases are shared with TRBD1. V gave up 6 bases and J gave up 6 bases; unmatched junction bases: 5. Germline CDR1 GTSNPN, CDR2 SVGIG (reference sequence). The CDR3 consists of 12 residues. The CDR3 bases are TGTGCCTGCGGGACAGGGGCTCCCGAGCAGTACTTC. Translated, it gives CACGTGAPEQYF.

The chain is built from TRBV29-1 and TRBJ2-1; tentative D call: TRBD2 (6 bases). Germline assignment: CDR1 SQVTM and CDR2 ANQGSEA. Trimming removed 1 base from V and 8 bases from J, with 18 bases in between. This CDR3 contains 15 residues. CDR3 nucleotide sequence: TGCAGCGTTGAAGTTAGAGGGAGGTCCCGCTATGAGCAGTTCTTC. Its translation: CSVEVRGRSRYEQFF.

This chain uses TRBV27 with TRBJ1-5; the D gene is possibly TRBD1 (6 bases). CDR3 size: 15 residues. Trimming pared 4 bases from V and 2 bases from J, leaving 12 bases between. Germline V gene data show CDR1 as MNHEY and CDR2 as SMNVEV (reference sequence). The CDR3 DNA is TGTGCCAGCAGTTCACAGGGTTTTGGCAATCAGCCCCAGCATTTT. This gives the protein CASSSQGFGNQPQHF.

The rearrangement uses TRBV7-2 and TRBJ2-5, with D possibly TRBD2 on 6 matching bases. With the DNA end fitting TRBJ2-7 better, the J assignment may be wrong. Germline V gives CDR1 SGHTA, CDR2 FQGNSA. The CDR3 is 15 amino acids. The CDR3 is CASSFLRGGSDEQYF. DNA of the CDR3: TGTGCCAGCAGCTTCCTGAGAGGAGGGTCCGACGAGCAGTACTTC.

The chain joins TRBV7-8 to TRBJ1-1; the match to TRBD1 covers 7 bases. V lost 5 bases and J lost 7; bases outside the gene matches: 4. The CDR3 extends over 12 amino acids. Germline-derived CDR1 and CDR2 are SGHVS and FQNEAQ. The CDR3, as DNA: TGTGCCAGCAGCCTCGGGACAGATGAAGCTTTCTTT. Translation gives CASSLGTDEAFF.

The CDR3 loop reads CASSLLAGGLSYEQYF. CDR3 nucleotide sequence: TGTGCCAGCAGCCTACTAGCGGGGGGCCTCTCCTACGAGCAGTACTTC. V usage is TRBV27 and J usage is TRBJ2-7; TRBD2 aligns across 12 bases. From germline, CDR1 is MNHEY and CDR2 SMNVEV (reference sequence). This CDR3 spans 16 amino acids. The ends lost 6 bases at V and 0 bases at J; junction bases unmatched: 6.

The rearrangement links TRBV7-2 to TRBJ1-4; D ambiguous. Germline lookup yields CDR1 SGHTA and CDR2 FQGNSA. V lost 1 base and J lost 6, with 12 bases in between. The CDR3 contains 15 residues. CDR3 sequence (DNA): TGTGCCAGCAGCTTAGTACCCGAGGGTTATGAAAAACTGTTTTTT. Protein product: CASSLVPEGYEKLFF.

The rearrangement links TRBV5-1 to TRBJ2-5; D possibly corresponds to TRBD2 (5 bases). The end of the DNA aligns better with TRBJ2-7, so the J call may be wrong. CDR3 size: 16 residues. Germline-derived CDR1 and CDR2 are SGHRS and YFSETQ. This CDR3 reads CASSWAGVAELHEQYF. Written as DNA, the CDR3 is TGCGCCAGCAGCTGGGCCGGGGTCGCCGAGCTCCACGAGCAGTACTTC.

This chain joins TRBV7-2 and TRBJ2-1, with TRBD1 matching 8 bases. The CDR3 extends over 16 amino acids. V lost 5 bases, J lost 0 bases, and 6 bases stayed unmatched. Germline V CDR1 and CDR2: SGHTA, FQGNSA. CDR3 amino acids: CASSPPGTGSYNEQFF. CDR3 sequence (DNA): TGTGCCAGCAGCCCACCAGGGACAGGCTCCTACAATGAGCAGTTCTTC.

The chain has TRBV11-2 and TRBJ2-3, with TRBD1 as a possible D gene (5 bases). V gave up 1 base and J gave up 5 bases, with 13 bases separating them. From germline, CDR1 is SGHAT and CDR2 FQNNGV. The CDR3 has 15 amino acids. CDR3 in DNA: TGTGCCAGCAGCTTAGGGGCAGGGAATGAAGATACGCAGTATTTT. Translating gives CASSLGAGNEDTQYF.

The chain couples TRBV6-1 to TRBJ1-2, with D possibly matching TRBD1 (6 bases). Germline lookup yields CDR1 MNHNS and CDR2 SASEGT. The CDR3 contains 16 residues. The ends were cut back, 0 bases at V and 8 bases at J, with 19 bases in the middle. CDR3 bases: TGTGCCAGCAGTGAAGCGCTGAATTCAGGGGCCTCCGGCTACACCTTC. Protein: CASSEALNSGASGYTF.